The TCR beta chain described here comes from a study of shared clonotypes between healthy human individuals. Study-level background: The plates for each donor numbered three CD4 naive, three CD4 memory, two CD8 naive and one CD8 memory. Study-level findings and limits: A reduction in generation probabilities was seen for non-shared clonotypes relative to those shared by all four donors. Sharing across four donors was highest in naive CD4 (around 5%) and lowest in memory CD8 (roughly 0.4%).

Profiling relied on immunoSEQ multiplex PCR, and the TCRdb table lists in-frame clones only, not all of them. The repertoire consists of millions of clones, with approximately 94% occurring once and the leading ten covering roughly 0.14%. Note on this clone: The antigen remains unidentified.

Germline lookup yields CDR1 GTSNPN and CDR2 SVGIG (reference sequence). CDR3 length equals 15 residues. The V and J ends lost 4 bases and 3 bases respectively, with 18 bases between them. This TCR was sampled from a man aged 18 to 30 in good health. The specimen was naive CD4+ T cells sorted from blood. Subset: CD45RA+ positively selected. V usage is TRBV30 and J usage is TRBJ1-2; D gene ambiguous. The CDR3 protein is CAWTASNTDDYGYTF. CDR3 sequence (DNA): TGTGCCTGGACCGCCTCCAACACGGACGACTATGGCTACACCTTC.